This T cell receptor beta chain was sequenced during a study of cytomegalovirus exposure and HLA in healthy donors. Primers: 60 Vbeta forward and 13 Jbeta reverse. Some clones are missing from TCRdb's copy, which holds only in-frame ones; the method was immunoSEQ multiplex PCR. Of approximately 150,000 clones listed, 75% are singletons. For this clone: Its antigen is unidentified.

Germline V CDR1 and CDR2: MDHEN, SYDVKM. This CDR3 is built from 16 residues. V dropped 5 bases and J dropped 6 bases, with 23 bases sitting between them. Findings of the study overall: Reports showed the classifier diagnosing cytomegalovirus status with high specificity and sensitivity. The study carried out a later analysis of TCR beta sequences. It associated some 17,000 of them with specific HLA alleles at a false discovery rate of 0.05.

The specimen was PBMCs. This clonotype originated in a man younger than 35 in good health and CMV-seropositive. V is TRBV28 and J is TRBJ2-7; D is ambiguous. The CDR3 loop reads CASSPPVRAPPREQYF. CDR3 sequence (DNA): TGTGCCAGCAGTCCACCGGTCCGTGCTCCCCCCCGCGAGCAGTACTTC. Looking up the rest from reference TRBV28 and TRBJ2-7 gives the full variable domain: DVKVTQSSRYLVKRTGEKVFLECVQDMDHENMFWYRQDPGLGLRLIYFSYDVKMKEKGDIPEGYSVSREKKERFSLILESASTNQTSMYLCASSPPVRAPPREQYFGPGTRLTVT.